Below are 27 T cell receptor beta chains sequenced from a single sample in a study of blood T cell repertoires in COVID-19. Only in-frame clones appear in the TCRdb table, and some are missing; sequencing was by immunoSEQ multiplex PCR. The sample contains 85,000 to 120,000 clones, more than 85% of which appear only once. The sequencing input was peripheral blood. These receptor sequences come from a man between 18 and 29 years old with acute or convalescent COVID-19.

The gene calls are TRBV6-5 and TRBJ2-1; TRBD1 agrees at 8 bases. This CDR3 has 15 amino acids. Per the germline V gene, CDR1 is MNHEY and CDR2 is SVGAGI. The trim removed 7 bases at V and 0 bases at J, leaving 5 bases unmatched. CDR3 bases: TGTGCCAGCACCCTAACAGGGGGCTCCTACAATGAGCAGTTCTTC. It specifies CASTLTGGSYNEQFF.

The chain combines TRBV7-9 with TRBJ1-2; D ambiguous. The CDR3 loop spans 13 amino acids. The V gene lost 2 bases and the J gene lost 8 bases, with 12 bases spanning the gap. The germline CDR1 and CDR2 sequences are SEHNR and FQNEAQ (reference sequence). For the CDR3, the DNA is TGTGCCAGCAGCTTACCCCTCGGGAAAGGCTACACCTTC. Its protein is CASSLPLGKGYTF.

The V and J genes are TRBV6-6 and TRBJ1-1; TRBD1 agrees at 7 bases. The CDR3 consists of 13 residues. The V gene end was trimmed by 8 bases and the J gene end by 4 bases; junction bases not matched to a gene: 7. Germline V gene sequence: CDR1 MNHNY, CDR2 SVGAGI (reference sequence). The CDR3 nucleotides read TGTGCCAGCGGGAAGACAGGGCTCACTGAAGCTTTCTTT. Translation gives CASGKTGLTEAFF.

The chain has TRBV18 and TRBJ2-1, with 8 bases fitting TRBD1. The V gene end was trimmed by 2 bases and the J gene end by 10 bases; junction bases not matched to a gene: 16. This CDR3 region has 17 residues. In germline, CDR1 is KGHSH, CDR2 LQKENI. The CDR3 bases are TGTGCCAGCTCACCAGCCGGGACAGGACGGCCGATAGGAGAGCAGTTCTTC. Translated, it gives CASSPAGTGRPIGEQFF.

The V call is TRBV5-1, the J call TRBJ1-4; TRBD1 matches 8 bases. Germline trimming cut 7 bases from V and 2 bases from J; bases unmatched to any gene: 10. CDR3 size: 16 residues. CDR1 and CDR2 (germline): SGHRS, YFSETQ. The CDR3 loop is CASRGTGLATNEKLFF. In DNA form, the CDR3 reads TGCGCCAGCCGCGGGACAGGTCTGGCGACTAATGAAAAACTGTTTTTT.

V usage is TRBV5-1 and J usage is TRBJ2-5, with TRBD2 matching over 13 bases. CDR3 size: 17 residues. With V trimmed by 4 bases and J by 1 base, 7 bases remained unmatched. Germline V gives CDR1 SGHRS, CDR2 YFSETQ. The CDR3 bases are TGCGCCAGCAGCATGGGACTAGCGGGGAGGGTCCAAGAGACCCAGTACTTC. Translation: CASSMGLAGRVQETQYF.

The chain joins TRBV7-2 to TRBJ1-2, with 10 positions matching TRBD1. Germline V gene lookup returns CDR1 SGHTA and CDR2 FQGNSA. Germline trimming cut 5 bases from V and 5 bases from J; bases unmatched to any gene: 8. This CDR3 contains 15 residues. The CDR3 loop reads CASSPSTGGKYGYTF. Here the CDR3 DNA reads TGTGCCAGCAGCCCCTCGACAGGGGGCAAGTATGGCTACACCTTC.

The chain links TRBV11-2 to TRBJ2-4; D is perhaps TRBD1 (6 bases). The CDR3 consists of 17 residues. CDR1 is SGHAT and CDR2 is FQNNGV in the germline V gene. V was cut by 2 bases and J by 0 bases, with 14 bases left in between. In DNA, the CDR3 is TGTGCCAGCAGCTTAATATCAGGGGTCTTAGCCAAAAACATTCAGTACTTC. Translated, it gives CASSLISGVLAKNIQYF.

V usage is TRBV2 and J usage is TRBJ1-2, with 7 nucleotides matching TRBD1. Germline V lookup: CDR1 SNHLY, CDR2 FYNNEI. There are 12 residues in the CDR3. Trimming took 6 bases from V and 7 from J; bases not matched to a gene: 5. Here the CDR3 DNA reads TGTGCCAGCAGGTCGGACAGGCCTGGCTACACCTTC. Protein: CASRSDRPGYTF. The complete variable domain, with remaining parts taken from reference TRBV2 and TRBJ1-2, reads EPEVTQTPSHQVTQMGQEVILRCVPISNHLYFYWYRQILGQKVEFLVSFYNNEISEKSEIFDDQFSVERPDGSNFTLKIRSTKLEDSAMYFCASRSDRPGYTFGSGTRLTVV.

V is TRBV5-6 and J is TRBJ1-1; perhaps TRBD1 as D (5 bases). There are 15 residues in the CDR3. Germline lookup yields CDR1 SGHDT and CDR2 YYEEEE. Trimming removed 3 bases at V and 0 bases at J, with 12 bases between. For the CDR3, the DNA is TGTGCCAGCAGCTCTCTCCGGGGGTTGAACACTGAAGCTTTCTTT. Translation gives CASSSLRGLNTEAFF.

V is TRBV5-1 and J is TRBJ1-3; weak D call: TRBD1 (6 bases). CDR1 and CDR2 from the germline V gene are SGHRS and YFSETQ. The V and J ends lost 0 bases and 4 bases respectively, with 14 bases between them. This CDR3 is 16 amino acids long. CDR3 sequence: CASSLDTGSTGNTIYF. CDR3 nucleotides: TGCGCCAGCAGCTTGGATACAGGGAGTACAGGAAACACCATATATTTT.

The gene calls are TRBV19 and TRBJ2-3; tentatively, D is TRBD1 (6 bases). This CDR3 is built from 15 residues. Deletions cut 4 bases from V and 3 bases from J, with 14 bases between. Germline lookup yields CDR1 LNHDA and CDR2 SQIVND (reference sequence). The CDR3 coding sequence is TGTGCCAGTAGTACTCGGGACAAATTTACAGATACGCAGTATTTT. It yields the protein CASSTRDKFTDTQYF.

The J gene is TRBJ2-1, the V gene TRBV7-9, with 8 bases matching TRBD2. The CDR3 consists of 16 residues. The V and J ends lost 5 bases and 2 bases, in that order; junction bases with no gene match: 8. The germline CDR1 and CDR2 sequences are SEHNR and FQNEAQ (reference sequence). The CDR3 sequence: CASSSSAGETYNEQFF. The DNA for the CDR3 is TGTGCCAGCAGCAGCTCAGCGGGAGAGACCTACAATGAGCAGTTCTTC. The whole variable domain, remainder taken from reference TRBV7-9 and TRBJ2-1, is DTGVSQNPRHKITKRGQNVTFRCDPISEHNRLYWYRQTLGQGPEFLTYFQNEAQLEKSRLLSDRFSAERPKGSFSTLEIQRTEQGDSAMYLCASSSSAGETYNEQFFGPGTRLTVL.

The V call is TRBV7-6, the J call TRBJ1-5, with TRBD1 identical over 7 bases. Germline lookup yields CDR1 SGHVS and CDR2 FNYEAQ. V lost 5 bases to trimming and J lost 4 bases; unmatched junction nucleotides: 5. This CDR3 is built from 14 residues. The CDR3 region is CASSPGTENQPQHF. CDR3 nucleotides: TGTGCCAGCAGCCCCGGGACAGAGAATCAGCCCCAGCATTTT.

V usage is TRBV25-1 and J usage is TRBJ1-6, with 8 bases that match TRBD1. V shed 6 bases and J 8 bases; nucleotides not matched to a gene: 9. Germline CDR1 is MGHDK and CDR2 is SYGVNS. The CDR3 has 15 residues. CDR3 sequence reads: CASSPGQGMDSPLHF. The CDR3 nucleotides are TGTGCCAGCAGCCCCGGACAGGGTATGGATTCACCCCTCCACTTT. The complete variable domain, with remaining parts taken from reference TRBV25-1 and TRBJ1-6, reads EADIYQTPRYLVIGTGKKITLECSQTMGHDKMYWYQQDPGMELHLIHYSYGVNSTEKGDLSSESTVSRIRTEHFPLTLESARPSHTSQYLCASSPGQGMDSPLHFGNGTRLTVT.

This clone occurred a few times. The chain carries TRBV18 and TRBJ1-1, with D possibly being TRBD1 (6 bases). The CDR3 is made up of 16 amino acids. V was cut by 1 base and J by 3 bases, with 15 bases left in between. Germline CDR1 KGHSH, CDR2 LQKENI. CDR3 sequence (DNA): TGTGCCAGCTCACCACGACGGGTCAGGGGAGACACTGAAGCTTTCTTT. This encodes CASSPRRVRGDTEAFF.

Only one count was recorded for this clone. This chain joins TRBV5-1 and TRBJ1-1, with TRBD1 matching 8 bases. The germline CDR1 and CDR2 sequences are SGHRS and YFSETQ. The CDR3 is made up of 14 amino acids. The V gene end was trimmed by 2 bases and the J gene end by 5 bases; junction bases not matched to a gene: 5. The CDR3 DNA reads as TGCGCCAGCAGCTTACAGGGGGAGGGGACTGAAGCTTTCTTT. This encodes CASSLQGEGTEAFF.

This chain links TRBV19 with TRBJ2-1; 15 bases are a match to TRBD2. This CDR3 region has 20 residues. J gave up 8 bases and V 7 bases, and 21 bases lay outside the gene matches. The germline CDR1 and CDR2 sequences are LNHDA and SQIVND (reference sequence). Written as DNA, the CDR3 is TGTGCCAGTACCTCGTTGTTAGGACTAGCGGGGGGGACTAAGGGCGATGAGCAGTTCTTC. Translating gives CASTSLLGLAGGTKGDEQFF.

The rearrangement links TRBV5-6 to TRBJ2-3, with 9 bases lining up with TRBD2. This CDR3 has 15 residues. Germline CDR1 reads SGHDT; CDR2 reads YYEEEE. V shed 2 bases and J 3 bases; nucleotides not matched to a gene: 4. The CDR3 DNA follows: TGTGCCAGCAGCTTCGGGAGCGGGGGGACAGATACGCAGTATTTT. Its translation: CASSFGSGGTDTQYF. The complete variable domain, with remaining parts taken from reference TRBV5-6 and TRBJ2-3, reads DAGVTQSPTHLIKTRGQQVTLRCSPKSGHDTVSWYQQALGQGPQFIFQYYEEEERQRGNFPDRFSGHQFPNYSSELNVNALLLGDSALYLCASSFGSGGTDTQYFGPGTRLTVL.

This clone was recorded once. J is TRBJ2-1 and V is TRBV27; 7 nucleotides line up with TRBD2. The CDR3 length is 18 residues. Germline V CDR1 and CDR2: MNHEY, SMNVEV (reference sequence). V was clipped by 2 bases and J by 0 bases; unmatched bases: 10. CDR3: CASSLPIGGGSSYNEQFF. The DNA for the CDR3 is TGTGCCAGCAGTTTACCTATCGGAGGCGGGAGCTCCTACAATGAGCAGTTCTTC.

The V call is TRBV29-1, the J call TRBJ1-2; tentatively, D is TRBD1 (5 bases). Germline V gene lookup returns CDR1 SQVTM and CDR2 ANQGSEA. The CDR3 is made up of 11 amino acids. V lost 5 bases, J lost 8 bases, and 12 bases lay in between. In DNA form, the CDR3 reads TGCAGCGTTCACCAGGGCGGCGGCTACACCTTC. It yields the protein CSVHQGGGYTF.

The rearrangement joins TRBV6-5 to TRBJ2-7; 8 positions match TRBD1. In germline, CDR1 is MNHEY, CDR2 SVGAGI. CDR3 length: 14 amino acids. The V gene end was trimmed by 6 bases and the J gene end by 2 bases; junction bases not matched to a gene: 6. The CDR3 loop reads CASSKGQGAYEQYF. Written as DNA, the CDR3 is TGTGCCAGCAGCAAAGGACAGGGTGCCTACGAGCAGTACTTC.

The chain has TRBV27 and TRBJ1-5; D not certain. Germline CDR1 MNHEY, CDR2 SMNVEV (reference sequence). This CDR3 has 15 amino acids. V lost 4 bases and J lost 0, with 10 bases in between. The CDR3 DNA follows: TGTGCCAGCAGTTCTACAGTTCTTAGCAATCAGCCCCAGCATTTT. Amino acids: CASSSTVLSNQPQHF.

The chain couples TRBV9 to TRBJ1-4; D gene uncertain. The CDR3 is 15 residues long. Germline V gene sequence: CDR1 SGDLS, CDR2 YYNGEE. V was pared by 4 bases and J by 7 bases, with 17 bases between. The CDR3 sequence is CASSPQAQAGEKLFF. The CDR3 nucleotides are TGTGCCAGCAGCCCCCAGGCCCAGGCGGGTGAAAAACTGTTTTTT.

V gene TRBV4-1 combines with J gene TRBJ2-1; 7 bases line up with TRBD2. The CDR3 spans 16 residues. The ends lost 3 bases at V and 7 bases at J; junction bases unmatched: 12. Germline CDR1 MGHRA, CDR2 YSYEKL. The CDR3 DNA is TGCGCCAGCAGCCAGTTACCGGGACTAAATTATAATGAGCAGTTCTTC. Its translation is CASSQLPGLNYNEQFF.

This chain links TRBV18 with TRBJ1-1; D remains unclear. The CDR3 consists of 12 residues. The germline V gene has CDR1 KGHSH and CDR2 LQKENI. Trimming took off 2 bases at V and 5 bases at J, with 6 bases between the two ends. Here the CDR3 reads CASSPSGTEAFF. The CDR3 DNA is TGTGCCAGCTCACCATCGGGAACTGAAGCTTTCTTT.

This clone was counted once. The J gene is TRBJ2-1, the V gene TRBV2; perhaps TRBD2 as D (6 bases). Germline V CDR1 and CDR2: SNHLY, FYNNEI. V was cut by 8 bases and J by 7 bases, with 21 bases left in between. The CDR3 is 15 residues long. The CDR3 sequence: CASFKAGPGRNEQFF. Written as DNA, the CDR3 is TGTGCCAGCTTTAAAGCGGGCCCCGGAAGGAATGAGCAGTTCTTC.